These 25 T cell receptor delta chains share one sample of origin, sequenced in a study of gamma-delta T cells after stem cell transplantation. TCRdb applied CATT to the RT-PCR reads for clone calling. The sample holds 1,500 to 2,500 delta-chain clones, roughly 6% seen once. Sample: gamma-delta T cells. These receptors were taken from a human donor. It is not recorded whose cells these are; they may come from a transplant donor.

Judged by abundance, this clone is medium-sized (0.01 to 0.1%). The chain is built from TRDV2 and TRDJ1, with a tentative D call TRDD3 (6 bases). The CDR3 is 14 amino acids. V lost 0 bases and J 3 bases, leaving 10 bases between the germline ends. Germline V lookup: CDR1 GEAIGNYY, CDR2 EKD. The CDR3 here is CACDTLIRPDKLIF. CDR3 bases: TGTGCCTGTGACACCCTGATACGCCCCGATAAACTCATCTTT.

This clone has a single count. A single base separates this from a much larger clone, so it may be a read error. The CDR3 here is CACDTVSPYSPTSDPRDKLIF. For the CDR3, the DNA is TGTGCCTGTGACACCGTCTCGCCTTATTCGCCTACCAGTGACCCTAGGGATAAACTCATCTTT. This sequence joins TRDV2 and TRDJ1, with D possibly TRDD2 on 5 matching bases. CDR3 length equals 21 residues. V gave up 0 bases and J gave up 5 bases, with 33 bases separating them. CDR1 and CDR2 from the germline V gene are GEAIGNYY and EKD.

This clone was found a few times. The rearrangement uses TRDV2 and TRDJ1; 13 bases map to TRDD3. The CDR3 covers 20 residues. The J segment lost 1 base and the V segment lost 0 bases, leaving 13 bases of the junction unmatched. The germline V gene encodes CDR1 GEAIGNYY and CDR2 EKD. The CDR3 bases are TGTGCCTGTGACACCGTAAGTACTGGGGGATACGACTCCTCCACCGATAAACTCATCTTT. It codes for CACDTVSTGGYDSSTDKLIF.

By sample fraction, this clone is medium-sized. The J gene is TRDJ1, the V gene TRDV2; 8 positions agree with TRDD3. Unmatched junction bases numbered 6, after V lost 0 bases and J lost 1 base. The CDR3 has 16 amino acids. The germline CDR1 and CDR2 sequences are GEAIGNYY and EKD. CDR3 sequence (DNA): TGTGCCTGTGACACCGTCGGGATACGGGCCACCGATAAACTCATCTTT. Translation: CACDTVGIRATDKLIF.

J is TRDJ1 and V is TRDV2; D is unclear. There are 14 residues in the CDR3. Germline CDR1 reads GEAIGNYY; CDR2 reads EKD. V was clipped by 3 bases and J by 2 bases, with 12 bases between them. The CDR3 DNA is TGTGCCTGTGACTGTCTAGGGGCTACCGATAAACTCATCTTT. Translating gives CACDCLGATDKLIF.

Concerning this clone itself: TCRdb assigns this DNA the protein of a much larger clone, which departs from its translation at residue 8; this likely reflects a read error, and the protein shown comes from translating the DNA. This chain joins TRDV2 and TRDJ1; D gene ambiguous. The length of the CDR3 is 14 residues. The V end was cut by 2 bases, the J end by 1 base, with 10 bases between. CDR1 is GEAIGNYY, CDR2 EKD, per germline. CDR3 sequence (DNA): TGTGCCTGTGACAACCTCTCGTCCACCGATAAACTCATCTTT. Its translation is CACDNLSSTDKLIF.

On this clone: A read error likely explains this, since a far larger clone differs by one base. Distinct nucleotide sequences in the sample also encode this CDR3. V and J are TRDV2 and TRDJ1; weak D call: TRDD3 (6 bases). Trimming shortened V by 0 bases and J by 4 bases, and 32 bases separated the two germline ends. The CDR3 consists of 21 residues. Germline loops: CDR1 GEAIGNYY, CDR2 EKD. This CDR3 is CACDTVRNLGEAGEHNDKLIF. In nucleotides, the CDR3 is TGTGCCTGTGACACCGTACGTAACCTGGGAGAAGCTGGGGAACACAACGATAAACTCATCTTT.

This clone came up a few times. This chain connects TRDV2 to TRDJ1; 12 bases align to TRDD3. This CDR3 has 15 amino acids. J was trimmed by 6 bases and V by 2 bases; bases with no gene match: 6. Germline CDR1 reads GEAIGNYY; CDR2 reads EKD. CDR3 in amino acids: CACDRVLGDTYKLIF. Here the CDR3 DNA reads TGTGCCTGTGACAGAGTACTGGGGGATACCTATAAACTCATCTTT.

A few counts support this clone. A far larger clone is off by one base, so a read error is likely. Other nucleotide sequences in the sample specify the same CDR3. CDR3 residues: CACDTVADFSRTGGPASKLIF. CDR3 sequence (DNA): TGTGCCTGTGACACCGTTGCCGATTTCTCCCGTACTGGGGGTCCAGCTAGTAAACTCATCTTT. The chain employs TRDV2 and TRDJ1; 8 positions match TRDD3. This CDR3 region has 21 residues. Germline V gives CDR1 GEAIGNYY, CDR2 EKD. Trimming cost V 0 bases and J 7 bases; bases outside gene matches: 27.

Within the sample, this clone is medium-sized. The chain is built from TRDV2 and TRDJ1; TRDD3 agrees at 9 bases. The CDR3 sequence is 18 residues long. J gave up 0 bases and V 2 bases, and 12 bases lay outside the gene matches. The germline gives CDR1 GEAIGNYY, CDR2 EKD. Here the CDR3 DNA reads TGTGCCTGTGACAGTGTACTGGGGGACCAAGGGTACACCGATAAACTCATCTTT. Encoded protein: CACDSVLGDQGYTDKLIF.

A single count supports this clone. It may be a read error: a sequence one base away is much more abundant. V gene TRDV2 combines with J gene TRDJ1, with TRDD3 matching 13 bases. This CDR3 is built from 22 residues. Germline values: CDR1 GEAIGNYY, CDR2 EKD. The CDR3 spells CACDTVVGTTGGYDEGTDRLIF. DNA of the CDR3: TGTGCCTGTGACACCGTCGTCGGCACAACTGGGGGATACGACGAGGGCACCGATAGACTCATCTTT.

Only a few counts were recorded for this clone. A clone one base away is much larger, so this may be a read error. The chain has TRDV2 and TRDJ2; 8 bases are a match to TRDD3. Germline values: CDR1 GEAIGNYY, CDR2 EKD. The CDR3 runs 17 residues. CDR3 coding DNA: TGTGCCTGTGACCCTGTACTGGGGGGGATTCTGACAGCACAACCCTTCTTT. Translated, it gives CACDPVLGGILTAQPFF.

This clone was detected only a few times. The TCRdb protein comes from a much larger clone and disagrees with this DNA's translation at residue 3, likely due to a read error; the protein given here is derived from the DNA. The gene calls are TRDV2 and TRDJ2, with D possibly TRDD1 on 5 matching bases. Germline V gene lookup returns CDR1 GEAIGNYY and CDR2 EKD. The CDR3 totals 20 residues. CDR3 sequence reads: CARDTLNTHGSFSSAAQLFF. Here the CDR3 DNA reads TGTGCCCGTGACACCCTAAATACTCATGGGTCTTTCAGTTCGGCAGCACAACTCTTCTTT.

Turning to this clone: The protein TCRdb lists belongs to a much larger clone and differs from this DNA's translation at residue 10, which points to a read error; the protein shown is made from the DNA. The chain uses TRDV2 and TRDJ1; TRDD3 aligns across 9 bases. Germline-derived CDR1 and CDR2 are GEAIGNYY and EKD. This CDR3 spans 18 amino acids. Trimming cost V 3 bases and J 4 bases; bases outside gene matches: 17. This chain's CDR3 is CACDPVPKRGGYSDKLIF. CDR3 in DNA: TGTGCCTGTGACCCTGTTCCTAAACGAGGGGGATACAGCGATAAACTCATCTTT.

This clone was detected only a few times. A read error likely explains why the TCRdb protein, taken from a much larger clone, differs from this DNA's translation at residue 3; the protein shown is translated from the DNA. The V and J genes are TRDV2 and TRDJ1; TRDD3 matches at 12 bases. The CDR3 runs 16 residues. The germline gives CDR1 GEAIGNYY, CDR2 EKD. The CDR3 DNA reads TGTGCCTTTGACGAACTTACTGGGGGATACTCCGATAAACTCATCTTT. Encoded protein: CAFDELTGGYSDKLIF.

The chain combines TRDV2 with TRDJ1, with D possibly matching TRDD3 (5 bases). CDR3 length equals 20 residues. Germline V gene sequence: CDR1 GEAIGNYY, CDR2 EKD. Trimming left V 3 bases short and J 2 bases short, with 30 bases between. CDR3 protein: CACDSVLGIRLKGKTDKLIF. CDR3 DNA sequence: TGTGCCTGTGACTCCGTGTTAGGTATACGCCTGAAAGGGAAGACCGATAAACTCATCTTT.

This clone was picked up a small number of times. Given a far larger clone just one base away, this is likely a sequencing read error. This chain links TRDV2 with TRDJ1; 10 bases are shared with TRDD3. Germline V CDR1 and CDR2: GEAIGNYY, EKD. The CDR3 runs to 23 residues. This CDR3 reads CACDILAPTPQVGDTSLTDKRIF. Here the CDR3 DNA reads TGTGCCTGTGACATTTTAGCTCCTACACCCCAGGTGGGGGATACTTCACTCACCGATAAACGCATCTTT.

As to this clone: This sequence is one base from a far larger clone and is likely a read error. The chain combines TRDV2 with TRDJ3; 13 bases fit TRDD3. From germline, CDR1 is GEAIGNYY and CDR2 EKD. The length of the CDR3 is 21 residues. The CDR3 protein is CACDTGTGGYAGSWYTRQMFF. The CDR3 DNA sequence: TGTGCCTGTGACACCGGGACTGGGGGATACGCTGGGTCCTGGTACACCCGACAGATGTTTTTC.

A note on this clone: This may be a read error: a much more frequent sequence differs by one nucleotide. The chain couples TRDV2 to TRDJ3, with 11 nucleotides matching TRDD3. Germline V lookup: CDR1 GEAIGNYY, CDR2 EKD. The CDR3 covers 18 residues. V shed 1 base, J shed 0 bases, and the junction held 1 base outside the gene matches. The CDR3 DNA reads TGTGCCTGTGACACTACTGGGGGATACTCCTGGGACACCCGACAGATGTTTTTC. Amino acids: CACDTTGGYSWDTRQMFF.

As regards this clone: This may be a read error: a much more frequent sequence differs by one nucleotide. Within the sample, other DNA sequences also encode this same CDR3. The chain is built from TRDV2 and TRDJ1; TRDD3 aligns across 9 bases. The CDR3 is 19 residues long. J was trimmed by 2 bases and V by 1 base; bases with no gene match: 16. Germline assignment: CDR1 GEAIGNYY and CDR2 EKD. CDR3: CACDTVLRTGGYRTDKLIF. CDR3 DNA sequence: TGTGCCTGTGACACGGTTTTGCGGACAGGGGGATACAGGACCGATAAACTCATCTTT.

As for this clone: This likely reflects a read error, since a far larger clone is one base away. Other DNA sequences of this sample code for an identical CDR3. The V gene is TRDV2, the J gene TRDJ2, with 8 nucleotides matching TRDD3. Germline CDR1 reads GEAIGNYY; CDR2 reads EKD. This CDR3 is 15 amino acids long. DNA for the CDR3: TGTGCCTGTGACTCCGTACTGGGGGGGTCAGCGCAACTCTTCTTT. Its protein is CACDSVLGGSAQLFF.

In this sample, this clone is medium-sized. The same CDR3 also results from other DNA sequences found in this sample. The gene calls are TRDV2 and TRDJ1; TRDD3 matches 8 bases. The ends lost 3 bases at V and 0 bases at J; junction bases unmatched: 5. Germline V gene sequence: CDR1 GEAIGNYY, CDR2 EKD. The CDR3 has 15 amino acids. The CDR3, as DNA: TGTGCCTGTGACCGACTGGGGGGTTACACCGATAAACTCATCTTT. Protein product: CACDRLGGYTDKLIF.

Concerning this clone itself: A far larger clone is a single base away, which makes a read error likely. This specimen includes other DNA sequences encoding the same CDR3. The chain carries TRDV2 and TRDJ1, with TRDD3 matching over 13 bases. This CDR3 region has 17 residues. V was pared by 3 bases and J by 9 bases, with 15 bases of the junction left unmatched. The germline gives CDR1 GEAIGNYY, CDR2 EKD. The CDR3 DNA is TGTGCCTGTGACCGACTCACTGGGGGATACGCATCGAGTGAACTCATCTTT. Translation gives CACDRLTGGYASSELIF.

Only a few counts were recorded for this clone. The TCRdb record carries a much larger clone's protein, which differs from this DNA's translation at residue 3; a read error is the likely cause, and the protein listed here is the DNA translation. The V gene is TRDV2, the J gene TRDJ2; D might be TRDD3 (6 bases). CDR1 is GEAIGNYY, CDR2 EKD, per germline. CDR3 length: 18 residues. Here the CDR3 reads CARDTVGGGLALTAQLFF. The CDR3 nucleotides are TGTGCCCGTGACACTGTTGGTGGGGGCCTAGCTTTGACAGCACAACTCTTCTTT.

This clone was detected only a few times. Possible read error: a much larger clone is one base away. Other nucleotide sequences from this sample produce the same CDR3. The V call is TRDV2, the J call TRDJ1, with 13 bases identical to TRDD3. The germline CDR1 and CDR2 sequences are GEAIGNYY and EKD. The J segment lost 5 bases and the V segment lost 3 bases, leaving 11 bases of the junction unmatched. This CDR3 is 17 amino acids long. For the CDR3, the DNA is TGTGCCTGTGACGCCGTACTGGGGGATACGCGCATAGATAAACTCATCTTT. As protein: CACDAVLGDTRIDKLIF.